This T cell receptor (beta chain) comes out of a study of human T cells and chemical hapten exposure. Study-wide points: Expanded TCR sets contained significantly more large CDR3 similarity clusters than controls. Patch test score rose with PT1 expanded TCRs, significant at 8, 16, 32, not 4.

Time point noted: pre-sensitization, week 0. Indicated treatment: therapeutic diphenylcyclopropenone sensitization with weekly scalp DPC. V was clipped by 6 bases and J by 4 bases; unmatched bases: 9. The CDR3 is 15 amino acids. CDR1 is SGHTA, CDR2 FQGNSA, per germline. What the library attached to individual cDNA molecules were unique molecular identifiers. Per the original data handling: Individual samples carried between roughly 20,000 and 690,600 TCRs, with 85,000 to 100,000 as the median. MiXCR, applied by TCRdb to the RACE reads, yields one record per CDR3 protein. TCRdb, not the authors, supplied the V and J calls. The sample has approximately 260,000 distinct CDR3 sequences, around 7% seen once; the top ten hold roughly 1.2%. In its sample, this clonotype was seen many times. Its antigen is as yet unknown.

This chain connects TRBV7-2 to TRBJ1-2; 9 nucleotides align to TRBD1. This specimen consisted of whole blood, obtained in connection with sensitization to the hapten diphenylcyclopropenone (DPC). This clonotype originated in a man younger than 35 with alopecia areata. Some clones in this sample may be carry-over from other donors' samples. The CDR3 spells CASRAGTGIIYGYTF. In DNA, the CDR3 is TGTGCCAGCAGGGCCGGGACAGGGATTATCTATGGCTACACCTTC.